The 2 T cell receptor beta chains in this list originate from one sample, sequenced in a study of T cell repertoires in cytomegalovirus infection. TCRdb analysed the reads with MiXCR anew, one entry per CDR3 protein. Of about 310,000 distinct CDR3 sequences in the sample, 25% were seen once. The antigens of these receptors remain unknown. The sample here was cultured PBMCs, taken from culture after CMV antigen stimulation. Receptors originate from a human donor in good health (CMV status not recorded). Some clones in this sample may be carry-over from other donors' samples.

This clonotype appeared a few times. The CDR3 DNA sequence: TGTGCCAGCAAGGAGACAGGGGGATTGCATGAGCAGTTCTTC. This gives the protein CASKETGGLHEQFF. The rearrangement uses TRBV7-9 and TRBJ2-1, with 9 bases matching TRBD1. Looked up from germline, CDR1 is SEHNR and CDR2 is FQNEAQ (reference sequence). The junction had 9 bases not matched to a gene; V was cut back by 7 bases and J by 8 bases. The length of the CDR3 is 14 residues.

The CDR3 protein is CASSPTQPGTGGYTF. CDR3 bases: TGCGCCAGCAGCCCCACGCAACCCGGGACAGGTGGCTACACCTTC. This rearrangement joins TRBV4-3 to TRBJ1-2; 8 bases fit TRBD1. Germline values: CDR1 LGHNA, CDR2 YSLEER. V shed 4 bases, J shed 7 bases, and the junction held 11 bases outside the gene matches. The CDR3 loop spans 15 amino acids.